A selection of T cell receptor beta chains follows, all from one sample in a study of blood T cell repertoires in COVID-19. Sequencing used immunoSEQ multiplex PCR; TCRdb keeps in-frame clones, though not all of them. This table holds about 170,000 clones, about 93% found once. Sequencing input: peripheral blood. The receptors come from a woman aged 45-59 years with acute or convalescent COVID-19. Both conserved end residues are trimmed from each CDR3. The size field is filled for only some rows; it gives once, few, many or a size class.

TRBJ2-5	NA	TRBV25-1	ASSSRPGQGAEETQY
TRBJ2-7	NA	TRBV21-1	ASSAYETGTSSYEQY
TRBJ1-1	NA	TRBV30	AWGINTEAF
TRBJ1-1	few	TRBV4-3	ASSAGPRGTEAF
TRBJ2-5	NA	TRBV4-1	ASSQETGQGY
TRBJ2-5	NA	TRBV11-3	ASSQQGRETQY
TRBJ1-1	NA	TRBV18	ASSPWTAEQNTEAF
TRBJ2-1	NA	TRBV21-1	ASSRDRHSSYNEQF
TRBJ1-1	few	TRBV29-1	SVVVPMNTEAF
TRBJ2-2	NA	TRBV2	ATNAPGGELF
TRBJ1-3	NA	TRBV27	ASRGASGNTIY
TRBJ1-6	once	TRBV7-2	ASSFRQGSYNSPLH
TRBJ1-5	NA	TRBV2	ASRSSGTGLHQPQH
TRBJ2-7	NA	TRBV9	ASSGSSGRNYEQY
TRBJ1-4	NA	TRBV19	ASSPVGRNEKLF
TRBJ2-1	NA	TRBV30	AWRYPSGEYNEQF
TRBJ1-2	NA	TRBV5-4	ASSLQKRGYT
TRBJ1-4	once	TRBV27	ASSSRQGPTSGLF
TRBJ1-1	NA	TRBV3-1/TRBV3-2	ASSQFRTGDTEAF
TRBJ2-7	NA	TRBV28	ASTEGAGRYEQY
TRBJ1-5	NA	TRBV4-1	ASSPEAQQGVGQPQH
TRBJ1-1	NA	TRBV7-9	ASSPHRGLLNTEAF
TRBJ2-4	NA	TRBV21-1	ASSKEGRITKNIQY
TRBJ2-1	NA	TRBV3-1/TRBV3-2	ASSLAIWETYNEQF
TRBJ2-7	NA	TRBV4-3	ASSQDPQGAYEQY
TRBJ2-1	NA	TRBV20-1	SASWTSTYNEQF
TRBJ2-7	NA	TRBV29-1	SVVLDGYEQY
TRBJ1-2	NA	TRBV12-3/TRBV12-4	ASRSDRAGYT
TRBJ1-5	NA	TRBV19	ASQDRGGNQPQH
TRBJ1-1	NA	TRBV5-1	ASSSGTGNTEAF
TRBJ2-1	NA	TRBV5-6	ASSLAGLTQQF
TRBJ1-2	NA	TRBV2	ASSYDRIYGYT
TRBJ1-1	NA	TRBV30	AWTGGDRGPRAAAF
TRBJ1-5	NA	TRBV6-5	ASSYSGTGGQPQH
TRBJ1-1	NA	TRBV7-2	ASSLSTGLNTEAF
TRBJ1-6	NA	TRBV7-2	ASSPRHSEAGNNSPLH
TRBJ1-5	NA	TRBV2	ASRGGVSNQPQH
TRBJ2-1	NA	TRBV24-1	ATSDSKGGGYNEQF
TRBJ2-2	NA	TRBV19	ASSSRTANTGELF
TRBJ2-7	NA	TRBV6-5	ASSYSYPGESYEQY
TRBJ2-1	once	TRBV20-1	SAPIYNEQF
TRBJ2-1	NA	TRBV5-6	ASSPTEQYNEQF
TRBJ2-1	NA	TRBV7-9	ASSLEGSGRYYNEQF
TRBJ2-7	many	TRBV7-3	ASSLSALGQGSYEQY
TRBJ1-6	NA	TRBV11-2	ASSLEANSPLH
TRBJ2-1	NA	TRBV10-2	ASSESGSGSWQF
TRBJ1-3	NA	TRBV9	ASSTGDREAGNTIY
TRBJ2-7	NA	TRBV2	ASGYTGGEQY
TRBJ2-5	NA	TRBV19	ASSIRGLAGETQY
TRBJ2-7	NA	TRBV11-2	ASSLVRYSYEQY
TRBJ2-3	NA	TRBV24-1	ATSDPSTGLEMDTQY
TRBJ2-2	NA	TRBV15	ATSGQGVTGELF
TRBJ2-3	NA	TRBV7-2	ASSLAGEAQY
TRBJ1-1	NA	TRBV5-1	ASSLVGGQGSTEAF
TRBJ1-5	NA	TRBV6-5	ASSKDSYSNQPQH
TRBJ1-3	NA	TRBV19	ASSPEGDTIY
TRBJ2-1	NA	TRBV28	ASRDSNEQF
TRBJ1-2	NA	TRBV12-3/TRBV12-4	ASSAGQGVGYT
TRBJ2-3	NA	TRBV10-3	AITPGDRTDTQY
TRBJ2-3	NA	TRBV20-1	SARDPGPQY